This T cell receptor (beta chain) was sequenced in a study of blood T cells in healthy people across ages. With a J-beta primer mix and a sample-barcoded 5' primer, a second PCR ran about 6 to 11 cycles. TCRdb recomputed calls from the 5' RACE reads with MiXCR, one row per CDR3 protein. Here the sample spans some 850,000 distinct CDR3 sequences, roughly 25% being singletons. This clonotype turned up a few times. These data also featured in a second study, about T cells of mothers and their children.

The sequence came from a boy under 18 in good health. The sequenced material came from blood.

DNA for the CDR3: TGTGCCACCAGTGATTCCCTGGACAGAACCTACAATGAGCAGTTCTTC. This gives the protein CATSDSLDRTYNEQFF. V is TRBV24-1 and J is TRBJ2-1, with D possibly being TRBD1 (6 bases). CDR1 and CDR2 (germline): KGHDR, SFDVKD. This CDR3 region has 16 residues. Trimming took off 2 bases at V and 2 bases at J, with 12 bases between the two ends.